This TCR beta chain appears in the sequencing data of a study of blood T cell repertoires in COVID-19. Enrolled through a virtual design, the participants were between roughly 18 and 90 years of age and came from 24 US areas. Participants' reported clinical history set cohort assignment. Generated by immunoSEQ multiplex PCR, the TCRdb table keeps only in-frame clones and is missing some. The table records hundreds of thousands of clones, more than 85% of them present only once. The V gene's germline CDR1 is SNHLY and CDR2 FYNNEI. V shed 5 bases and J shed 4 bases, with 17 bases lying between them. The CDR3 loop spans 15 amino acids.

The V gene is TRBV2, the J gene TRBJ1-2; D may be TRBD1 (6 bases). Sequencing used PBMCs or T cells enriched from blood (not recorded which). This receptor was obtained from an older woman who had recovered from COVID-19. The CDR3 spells CASSPTTGPLYGYTF. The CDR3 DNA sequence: TGTGCCAGCAGTCCCACGACAGGACCCCTCTATGGCTACACCTTC.